This TCR beta chain was obtained from a study of multiple sclerosis patients with progressive multifocal leukoencephalopathy. Broader study findings: At PML onset, no shared TRBV or TRBJ gene usage was seen. The findings' link to JC virus versus immunocompromise remained uncertain.

Regarding time point: time of PML onset. T3 blood samples were collected at the time of PML onset. This CDR3 contains 18 residues. Trimming stripped 4 bases from V and 0 bases from J, with 16 bases between. Germline assignment: CDR1 SEHNR and CDR2 FQNEAQ (reference sequence). This clone appeared a single time. Its matching antigen is unknown. The assay was run at survey level. The method was immunoSEQ multiplex PCR; TCRdb's version includes in-frame clones alone and lacks a portion of them. The sample lists roughly 30,000 clones, roughly 87% seen once, with about 5.7% in the top ten. This chain links TRBV7-9 with TRBJ1-6; a weak D match, TRBD1 (6 bases). The sample consisted of PBMCs, taken from a patient treated with natalizumab. The sequence came from a woman between 40 and 50 years old with progressive multifocal leukoencephalopathy. CDR3 bases: TGTGCCAGCAGCTCTTGGAGGGGGGCCAGCTCCTATAATTCACCCCTCCACTTT. As protein: CASSSWRGASSYNSPLHF.